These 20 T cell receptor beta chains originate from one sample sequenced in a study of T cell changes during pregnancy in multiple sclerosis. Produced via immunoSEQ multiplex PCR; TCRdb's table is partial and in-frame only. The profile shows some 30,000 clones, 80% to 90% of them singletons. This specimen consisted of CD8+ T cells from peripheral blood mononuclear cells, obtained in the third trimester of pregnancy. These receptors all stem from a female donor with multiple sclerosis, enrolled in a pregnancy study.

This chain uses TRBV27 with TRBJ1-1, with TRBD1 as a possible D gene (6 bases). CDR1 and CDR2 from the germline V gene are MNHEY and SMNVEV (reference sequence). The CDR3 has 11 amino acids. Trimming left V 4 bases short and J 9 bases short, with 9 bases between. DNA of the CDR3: TGTGCCAGCAGTTCTACAGGGAAAGCTTTCTTT. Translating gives CASSSTGKAFF.

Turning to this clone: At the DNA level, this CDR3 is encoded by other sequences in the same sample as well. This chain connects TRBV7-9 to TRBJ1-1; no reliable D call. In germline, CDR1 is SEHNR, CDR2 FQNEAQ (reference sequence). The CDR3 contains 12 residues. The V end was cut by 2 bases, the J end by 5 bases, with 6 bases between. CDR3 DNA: TGTGCCAGCAGCTTATCAGGAACTGAAGCTTTCTTT. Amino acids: CASSLSGTEAFF.

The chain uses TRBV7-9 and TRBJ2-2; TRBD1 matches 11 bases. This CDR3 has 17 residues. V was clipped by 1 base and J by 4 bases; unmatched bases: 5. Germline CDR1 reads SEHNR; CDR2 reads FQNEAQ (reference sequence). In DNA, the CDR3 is TGTGCCAGCAGCTTAGTTGGACAGGGGGCAACCACCGGGGAGCTGTTTTTT. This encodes CASSLVGQGATTGELFF.

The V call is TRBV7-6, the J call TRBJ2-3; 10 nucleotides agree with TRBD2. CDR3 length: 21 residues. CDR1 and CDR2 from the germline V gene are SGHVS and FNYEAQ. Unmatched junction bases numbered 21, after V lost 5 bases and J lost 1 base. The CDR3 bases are TGTGCCAGCAGCCACCCGCCCTGGACACAGCTAGCGGGAGTCGGCACAGATACGCAGTATTTT. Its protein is CASSHPPWTQLAGVGTDTQYF.

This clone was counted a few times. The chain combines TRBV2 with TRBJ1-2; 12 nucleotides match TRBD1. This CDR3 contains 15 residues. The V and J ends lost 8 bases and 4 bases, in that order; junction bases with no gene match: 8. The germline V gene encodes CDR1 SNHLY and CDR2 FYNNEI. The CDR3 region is CASVEGTGGIYGYTF. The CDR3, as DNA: TGTGCCAGCGTGGAGGGGACAGGGGGCATCTATGGCTACACCTTC.

The CDR3 region is CATPGGSKDTQYF. In nucleotides, the CDR3 is TGTGCCACCCCGGGAGGGTCTAAAGATACGCAGTATTTT. This rearrangement joins TRBV2 to TRBJ2-3; 8 nucleotides agree with TRBD2. From germline, CDR1 is SNHLY and CDR2 FYNNEI. There are 13 residues in the CDR3. Trimming took 10 bases from V and 5 from J; bases not matched to a gene: 8.

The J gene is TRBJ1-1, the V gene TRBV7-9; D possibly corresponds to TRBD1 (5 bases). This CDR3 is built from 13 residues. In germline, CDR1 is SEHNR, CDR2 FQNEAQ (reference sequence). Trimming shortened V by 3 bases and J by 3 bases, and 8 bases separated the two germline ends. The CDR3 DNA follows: TGTGCCAGCAGCTTCGGGGGGGACACTGAAGCTTTCTTT. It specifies CASSFGGDTEAFF.

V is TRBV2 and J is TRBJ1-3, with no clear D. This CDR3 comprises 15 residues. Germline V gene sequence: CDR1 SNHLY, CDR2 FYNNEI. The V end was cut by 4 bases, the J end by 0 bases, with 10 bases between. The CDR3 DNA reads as TGTGCCAGCAGTGGGTCGAGTCTCTCTGGAAACACCATATATTTT. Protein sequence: CASSGSSLSGNTIYF.

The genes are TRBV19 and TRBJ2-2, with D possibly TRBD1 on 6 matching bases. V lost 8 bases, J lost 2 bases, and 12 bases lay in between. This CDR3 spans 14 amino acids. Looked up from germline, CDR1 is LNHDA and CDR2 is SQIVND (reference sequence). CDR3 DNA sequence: TGTGCCAGTCGCGGACAGCGTAACACCGGGGAGCTGTTTTTT. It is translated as CASRGQRNTGELFF.

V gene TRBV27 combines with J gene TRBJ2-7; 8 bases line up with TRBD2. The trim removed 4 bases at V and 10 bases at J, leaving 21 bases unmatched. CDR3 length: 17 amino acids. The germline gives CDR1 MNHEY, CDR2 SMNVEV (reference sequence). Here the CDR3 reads CASSSPSSGYLLRSQYF. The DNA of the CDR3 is TGTGCCAGCAGTTCCCCATCTAGCGGGTATCTCCTACGATCTCAGTACTTC.

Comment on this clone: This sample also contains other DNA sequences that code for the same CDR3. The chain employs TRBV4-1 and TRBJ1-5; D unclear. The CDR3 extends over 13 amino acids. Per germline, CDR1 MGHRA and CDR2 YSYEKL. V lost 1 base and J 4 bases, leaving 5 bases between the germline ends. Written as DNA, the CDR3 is TGCGCCAGCAGCCAAGGAGGGAATCAGCCCCAGCATTTT. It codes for CASSQGGNQPQHF.

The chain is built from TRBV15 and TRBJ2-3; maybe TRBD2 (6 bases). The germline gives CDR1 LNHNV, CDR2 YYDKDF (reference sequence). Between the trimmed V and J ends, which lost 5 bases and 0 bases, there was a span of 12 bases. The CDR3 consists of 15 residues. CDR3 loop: CATSGLAASTDTQYF. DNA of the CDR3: TGTGCCACCAGCGGTTTAGCGGCTAGCACAGATACGCAGTATTTT.

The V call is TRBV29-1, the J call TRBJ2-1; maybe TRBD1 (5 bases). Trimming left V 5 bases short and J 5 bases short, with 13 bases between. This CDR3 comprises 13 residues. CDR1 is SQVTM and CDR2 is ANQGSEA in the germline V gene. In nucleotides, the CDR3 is TGCAGCGTTTCCCAGGGTGTCCACAATGAGCAGTTCTTC. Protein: CSVSQGVHNEQFF.

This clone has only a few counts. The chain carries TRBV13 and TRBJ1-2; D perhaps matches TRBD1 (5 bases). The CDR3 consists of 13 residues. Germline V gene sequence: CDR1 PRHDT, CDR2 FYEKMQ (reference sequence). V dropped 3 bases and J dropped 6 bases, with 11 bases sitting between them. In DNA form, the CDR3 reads TGTGCCAGCAGCTTTTCGGGGGTCAATGGCTACACCTTC. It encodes CASSFSGVNGYTF.

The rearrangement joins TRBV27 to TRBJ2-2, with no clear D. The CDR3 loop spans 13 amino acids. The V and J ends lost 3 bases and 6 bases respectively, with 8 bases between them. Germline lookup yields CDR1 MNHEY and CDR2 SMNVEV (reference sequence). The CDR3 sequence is CASSFRVAGELFF. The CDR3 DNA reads TGTGCCAGCAGTTTCCGGGTGGCCGGGGAGCTGTTTTTT.

Here the CDR3 DNA reads TGTGCCAGCGTGCCGACTAGCGGGAGAACAGATACGCAGTATTTT. Its translation: CASVPTSGRTDTQYF. The chain combines TRBV28 with TRBJ2-3; TRBD2 matches 12 bases. Looked up from germline, CDR1 is MDHEN and CDR2 is SYDVKM. The CDR3 runs 15 residues. V lost 8 bases to trimming and J lost 3 bases; unmatched junction nucleotides: 6.

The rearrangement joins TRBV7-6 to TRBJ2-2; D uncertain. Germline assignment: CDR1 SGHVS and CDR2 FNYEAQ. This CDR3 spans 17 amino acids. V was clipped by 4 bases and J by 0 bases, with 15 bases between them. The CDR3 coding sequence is TGTGCCAGCAGCTCCCCCCTCGTAGAAGCGAACACCGGGGAGCTGTTTTTT. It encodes CASSSPLVEANTGELFF. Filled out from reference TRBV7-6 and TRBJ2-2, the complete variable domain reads GAGVSQSPRYKVTKRGQDVALRCDPISGHVSLYWYRQALGQGPEFLTYFNYEAQQDKSGLPNDRFSAERPEGSISTLTIQRTEQRDSAMYRCASSSPLVEANTGELFFGEGSRLTVL.

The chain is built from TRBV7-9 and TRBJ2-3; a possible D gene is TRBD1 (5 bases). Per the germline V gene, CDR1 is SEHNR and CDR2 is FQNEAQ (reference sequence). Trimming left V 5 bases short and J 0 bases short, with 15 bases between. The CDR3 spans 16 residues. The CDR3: CASSPRTYPSTDTQYF. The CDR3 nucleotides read TGTGCCAGCAGCCCAAGGACATACCCTAGCACAGATACGCAGTATTTT. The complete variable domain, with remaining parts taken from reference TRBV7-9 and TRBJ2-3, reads DTGVSQNPRHKITKRGQNVTFRCDPISEHNRLYWYRQTLGQGPEFLTYFQNEAQLEKSRLLSDRFSAERPKGSFSTLEIQRTEQGDSAMYLCASSPRTYPSTDTQYFGPGTRLTVL.

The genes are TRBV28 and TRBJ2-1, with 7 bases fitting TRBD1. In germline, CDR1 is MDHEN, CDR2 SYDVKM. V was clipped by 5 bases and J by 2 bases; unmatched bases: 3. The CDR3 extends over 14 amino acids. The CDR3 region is CASSLGTAYNEQFF. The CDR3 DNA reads TGTGCCAGCAGTCTCGGGACAGCCTACAATGAGCAGTTCTTC. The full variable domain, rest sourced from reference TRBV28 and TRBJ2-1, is DVKVTQSSRYLVKRTGEKVFLECVQDMDHENMFWYRQDPGLGLRLIYFSYDVKMKEKGDIPEGYSVSREKKERFSLILESASTNQTSMYLCASSLGTAYNEQFFGPGTRLTVL.

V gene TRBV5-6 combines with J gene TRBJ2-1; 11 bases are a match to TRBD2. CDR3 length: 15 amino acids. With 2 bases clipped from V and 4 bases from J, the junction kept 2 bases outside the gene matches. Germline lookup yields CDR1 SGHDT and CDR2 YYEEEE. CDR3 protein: CASSFGTSGYNEQFF. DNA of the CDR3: TGTGCCAGCAGCTTCGGGACTAGCGGTTACAATGAGCAGTTCTTC.